A few counts support the clone carrying this TCR beta chain. No antigen is known for it. As for time point: pre-sensitization, week 0. Treatment here: therapeutic diphenylcyclopropenone sensitization with weekly scalp DPC. Blood sampling occurred before each patch-test application. The donor pool consisted of alopecia patients aged 18 to 70 years, considered suitable for DPC. TCRdb redid the calling of the RACE reads with MiXCR, one entry per CDR3 protein. The data contain some 300,000 distinct CDR3 sequences, about 5% of them singletons. Germline CDR1 SNHLY, CDR2 FYNNEI. Trimming stripped 2 bases from V and 4 bases from J, with 9 bases between. The CDR3 consists of 14 residues. This specimen comes from a study of human T cells and chemical hapten exposure. Study results and limitations: Among expanded TCRs, significantly more large CDR3 similarity clusters formed than among controls. No change in TCRs above 1 in 1000 frequency was produced by DPC sensitization.

The source material was whole blood, sampled in connection with sensitization to the hapten diphenylcyclopropenone (DPC). This sequence joins TRBV2 and TRBJ2-1, with D possibly TRBD2 on 6 matching bases. The TCR was taken from a young woman with alopecia areata. Some clones in this sample may be carry-over from other donors' samples. In nucleotides, the CDR3 is TGTGCCAGCAGTGAAAGGCGGGATTACAATGAGCAGTTCTTC. It translates to CASSERRDYNEQFF.